Listed here are 3 T cell receptor beta chains from one sample, sequenced in a study of cytomegalovirus exposure and HLA in healthy donors. This PCR relied on a set of 60 Vbeta primers and 13 Jbeta primers. Only in-frame clones appear in the TCRdb table, and some are missing; sequencing was by immunoSEQ multiplex PCR. The sample consists of some 90,000 clones, roughly 79% of them appearing once. The specimen was PBMCs. Every receptor here comes from a woman in her 70s in good health and CMV-seropositive.

The chain is built from TRBV28 and TRBJ1-1; D gene ambiguous. Germline CDR1 MDHEN, CDR2 SYDVKM. The CDR3 length is 14 residues. The V end was cut by 6 bases, the J end by 1 base, with 12 bases between. CDR3 protein: CASSPPVPNTEAFF. The CDR3 nucleotides read TGTGCCAGCAGCCCCCCGGTTCCGAACACTGAAGCTTTCTTT.

The V call is TRBV7-6, the J call TRBJ1-1; 8 nucleotides line up with TRBD1. Germline CDR1 and CDR2: SGHVS and FNYEAQ. The CDR3 has 13 amino acids. The J segment lost 6 bases and the V segment lost 5 bases, leaving 5 bases of the junction unmatched. The chain's CDR3 is CASSAAGGSEAFF. The DNA of the CDR3 is TGTGCCAGCAGCGCCGCAGGGGGCTCTGAAGCTTTCTTT.

J is TRBJ1-1 and V is TRBV28; no clear D. This CDR3 region has 11 residues. Trimming took off 7 bases at V and 10 bases at J, with 13 bases between the two ends. Germline CDR1 reads MDHEN; CDR2 reads SYDVKM. CDR3 DNA: TGTGCCAGCACCCGTGGGCGGGGAGCTTTCTTT. Translating it yields CASTRGRGAFF.